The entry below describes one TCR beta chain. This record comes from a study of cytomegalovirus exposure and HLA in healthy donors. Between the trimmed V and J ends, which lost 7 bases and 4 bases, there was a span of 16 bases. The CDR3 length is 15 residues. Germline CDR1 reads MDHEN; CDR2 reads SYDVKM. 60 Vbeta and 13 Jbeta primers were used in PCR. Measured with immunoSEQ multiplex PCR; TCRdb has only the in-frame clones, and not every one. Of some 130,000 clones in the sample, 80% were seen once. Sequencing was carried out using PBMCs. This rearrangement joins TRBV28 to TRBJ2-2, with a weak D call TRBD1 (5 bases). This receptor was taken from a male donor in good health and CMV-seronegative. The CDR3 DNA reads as TGTGCCAGCACCCAGGTGGACACGAGCACCGGGGAGCTGTTTTTT. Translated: CASTQVDTSTGELFF.